The 13 T cell receptor beta chains below come from one sample, sequenced in a study of shared clonotypes between healthy human individuals. Assay: immunoSEQ multiplex PCR; the TCRdb copy retains only in-frame clones and omits some. Among under 2,500,000 clones, approximately 96% were seen once, and the ten largest hold roughly 0.13%. Sequenced material: naive CD4+ T cells sorted from blood. As for subset: CD45RA+ positively selected. These TCRs come from a man aged 18-30 years in good health.

With respect to this clone: Other DNA sequences from this sample encode an identical CDR3 as well. The rearrangement joins TRBV2 to TRBJ2-5, with D uncertain. With 6 bases removed from V and 1 base from J, the gap between germline ends came to 3 bases. CDR1 is SNHLY and CDR2 is FYNNEI in the germline V gene. CDR3 length: 11 amino acids. The CDR3 DNA reads TGTGCCAGCAGCCCCCAAGAGACCCAGTACTTC. This codes for CASSPQETQYF.

The chain couples TRBV7-9 to TRBJ1-6; no firm D call. The V and J ends lost 5 bases and 4 bases respectively, with 12 bases between them. Germline V gene sequence: CDR1 SEHNR, CDR2 FQNEAQ (reference sequence). The CDR3 covers 15 residues. The CDR3: CASSPGVDYNSPLHF. CDR3 nucleotides: TGTGCCAGCAGCCCCGGTGTGGATTATAATTCACCCCTCCACTTT. Complete variable domain (other parts from reference TRBV7-9 and TRBJ1-6): DTGVSQNPRHKITKRGQNVTFRCDPISEHNRLYWYRQTLGQGPEFLTYFQNEAQLEKSRLLSDRFSAERPKGSFSTLEIQRTEQGDSAMYLCASSPGVDYNSPLHFGNGTRLTVT.

As to this clone: The sample holds other DNA sequences that translate to the same CDR3. V gene TRBV10-2 combines with J gene TRBJ1-1; 8 bases line up with TRBD1. Germline-derived CDR1 and CDR2 are WSHSY and SAAADI. The CDR3 length is 13 residues. V lost 2 bases and J lost 4; bases outside the gene matches: 0. Here the CDR3 DNA reads TGCGCCAGCAGTGAGCAGGGGGCCACTGAAGCTTTCTTT. It yields the protein CASSEQGATEAFF.

The chain uses TRBV18 and TRBJ2-2; 8 positions match TRBD2. J was trimmed by 3 bases and V by 6 bases; bases with no gene match: 6. This CDR3 is built from 15 residues. Germline loops: CDR1 KGHSH, CDR2 LQKENI. CDR3 DNA: TGTGCCAGCTCCCGCGGGAGGTCCTACACCGGGGAGCTGTTTTTT. Protein: CASSRGRSYTGELFF.

The chain links TRBV27 to TRBJ1-6, with D perhaps matching TRBD1 (5 bases). With 6 bases removed from V and 9 bases from J, the gap between germline ends came to 15 bases. This CDR3 comprises 14 residues. CDR1 and CDR2 (germline): MNHEY, SMNVEV (reference sequence). The CDR3 DNA reads TGTGCCAGCAGCCAACGCAGGGATCGTTCACCCCTCCACTTT. Amino acid sequence: CASSQRRDRSPLHF.

J is TRBJ1-4 and V is TRBV6-1; maybe TRBD1 (6 bases). Trimming took 4 bases from V and 5 from J, leaving 11 bases between them. Germline V gene lookup returns CDR1 MNHNS and CDR2 SASEGT. The CDR3 is 14 residues long. The DNA for the CDR3 is TGTGCCAGCAGTGCAGGGGAAGCCAATGAAAAACTGTTTTTT. It encodes CASSAGEANEKLFF.

The genes are TRBV11-2 and TRBJ2-7; no clear D gene. Per germline, CDR1 SGHAT and CDR2 FQNNGV. This CDR3 has 13 residues. V was trimmed by 5 bases and J by 3 bases, leaving 11 bases between them. DNA for the CDR3: TGTGCCAGCAGCATGAGTGGGGTCTACGAGCAGTACTTC. Protein: CASSMSGVYEQYF.

This clone was recorded once. This specimen includes other DNA sequences encoding the same CDR3. The DNA for the CDR3 is TGCAGCGTTGAGAGAAAAGAGACCCAGTACTTC. This codes for CSVERKETQYF. V is TRBV29-1 and J is TRBJ2-5; D not resolved. CDR1 and CDR2 (germline): SQVTM, ANQGSEA. Trimming took off 3 bases at V and 3 bases at J, with 5 bases between the two ends. There are 11 residues in the CDR3.

The genes are TRBV7-6 and TRBJ2-1; 9 bases fit TRBD2. The CDR3 totals 15 residues. With V trimmed by 4 bases and J by 1 base, 2 bases remained unmatched. The germline gives CDR1 SGHVS, CDR2 FNYEAQ. The CDR3 is CASSSSGASYNEQFF. The CDR3, as DNA: TGTGCCAGCAGCTCTAGCGGGGCGTCCTACAATGAGCAGTTCTTC.

This chain joins TRBV6-4 and TRBJ2-7; TRBD1 or TRBD2 may be the D gene (6 bases each). The CDR3 covers 17 residues. V was shortened by 1 base and J by 3 bases, with 19 bases between the two germline ends. The germline gives CDR1 MRHNA, CDR2 SNTAGT. CDR3 DNA sequence: TGTGCCAGCAGTGACTGCCAGGGGACGGGAGTTCGCTACGAGCAGTACTTC. As protein: CASSDCQGTGVRYEQYF.

The chain recombines TRBV30 with TRBJ2-1; 9 bases are shared with TRBD1. J gave up 6 bases and V 5 bases, and 8 bases lay outside the gene matches. The CDR3 has 14 amino acids. The germline gives CDR1 GTSNPN, CDR2 SVGIG (reference sequence). The CDR3 bases are TGTGCCTGGGGGGACAGGGCGGTGGGCAATGAGCAGTTCTTC. This translates into CAWGDRAVGNEQFF.

The V call is TRBV6-5, the J call TRBJ2-7, with a possible D match to TRBD1 (5 bases). Germline V lookup: CDR1 MNHEY, CDR2 SVGAGI. The CDR3 consists of 13 residues. V shed 5 bases and J shed 5 bases, with 13 bases lying between them. DNA for the CDR3: TGTGCCAGCAGTCGACAGCGCGGTAACGAGCAGTACTTC. It yields the protein CASSRQRGNEQYF.

This rearrangement joins TRBV12-5 to TRBJ1-3; 7 bases align to TRBD1. Germline lookup yields CDR1 LGHNT and CDR2 FRNRAP. V was clipped by 2 bases and J by 4 bases; unmatched bases: 5. The CDR3 loop spans 15 amino acids. The CDR3: CASGLPTGVGNTIYF. The CDR3 DNA sequence: TGTGCTAGTGGTTTGCCCACAGGGGTAGGAAACACCATATATTTT.